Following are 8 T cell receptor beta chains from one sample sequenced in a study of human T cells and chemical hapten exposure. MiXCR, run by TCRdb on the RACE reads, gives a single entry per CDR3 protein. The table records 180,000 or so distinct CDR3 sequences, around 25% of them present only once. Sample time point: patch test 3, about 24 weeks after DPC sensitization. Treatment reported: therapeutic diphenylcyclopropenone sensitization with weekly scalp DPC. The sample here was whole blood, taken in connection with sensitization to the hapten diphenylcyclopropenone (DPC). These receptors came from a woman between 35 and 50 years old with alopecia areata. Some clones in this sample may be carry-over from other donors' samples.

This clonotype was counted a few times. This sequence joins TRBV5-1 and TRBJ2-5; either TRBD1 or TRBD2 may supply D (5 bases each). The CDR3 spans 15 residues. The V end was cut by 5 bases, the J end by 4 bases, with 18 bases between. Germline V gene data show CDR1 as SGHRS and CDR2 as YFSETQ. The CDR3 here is CASRLDWGAGETQYF. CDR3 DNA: TGCGCCAGCAGACTCGACTGGGGCGCGGGAGAGACCCAGTACTTC.

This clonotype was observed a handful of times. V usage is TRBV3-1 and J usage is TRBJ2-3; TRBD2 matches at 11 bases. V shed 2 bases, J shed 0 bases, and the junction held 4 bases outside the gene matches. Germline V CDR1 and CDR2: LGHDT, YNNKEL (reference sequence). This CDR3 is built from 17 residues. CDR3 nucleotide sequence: TGTGCCAGCAGCCAAAACCGACTAGCGGGAAGCACAGATACGCAGTATTTT. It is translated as CASSQNRLAGSTDTQYF.

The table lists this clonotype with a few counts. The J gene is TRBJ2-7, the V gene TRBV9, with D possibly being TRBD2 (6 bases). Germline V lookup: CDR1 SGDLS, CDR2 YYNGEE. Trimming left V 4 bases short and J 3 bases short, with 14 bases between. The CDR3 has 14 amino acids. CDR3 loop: CASSPGGLVYEQYF. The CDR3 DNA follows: TGTGCCAGCAGCCCCGGAGGGCTAGTCTACGAGCAGTACTTC.

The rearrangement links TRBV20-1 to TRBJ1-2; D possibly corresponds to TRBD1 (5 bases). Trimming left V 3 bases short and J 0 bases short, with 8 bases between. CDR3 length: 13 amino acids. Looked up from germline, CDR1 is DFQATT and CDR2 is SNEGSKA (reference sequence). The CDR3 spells CSASEGTNYGYTF. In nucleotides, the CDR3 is TGCAGTGCTAGCGAGGGGACTAACTATGGCTACACCTTC.

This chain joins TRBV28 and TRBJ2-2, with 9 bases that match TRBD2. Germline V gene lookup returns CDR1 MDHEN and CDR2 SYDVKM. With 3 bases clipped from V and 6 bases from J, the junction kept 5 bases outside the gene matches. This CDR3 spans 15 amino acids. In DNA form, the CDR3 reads TGTGCCAGCAGTTTTAGCGGGAGAGGTCCCGGGGAGCTGTTTTTT. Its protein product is CASSFSGRGPGELFF.

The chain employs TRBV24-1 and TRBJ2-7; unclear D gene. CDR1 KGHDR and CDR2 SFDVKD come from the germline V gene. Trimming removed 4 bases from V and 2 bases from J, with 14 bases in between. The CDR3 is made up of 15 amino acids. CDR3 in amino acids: CATSDGGPTPYEQYF. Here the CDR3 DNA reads TGTGCCACCAGTGACGGCGGACCTACTCCCTACGAGCAGTACTTC.

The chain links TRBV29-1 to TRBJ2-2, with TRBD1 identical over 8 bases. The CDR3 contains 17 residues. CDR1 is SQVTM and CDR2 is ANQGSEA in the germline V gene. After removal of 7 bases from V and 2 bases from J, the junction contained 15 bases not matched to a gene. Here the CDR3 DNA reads TGCAGCGGACCCCGGGACAGGAGTAGTGTTAACACCGGGGAGCTGTTTTTT. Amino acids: CSGPRDRSSVNTGELFF.

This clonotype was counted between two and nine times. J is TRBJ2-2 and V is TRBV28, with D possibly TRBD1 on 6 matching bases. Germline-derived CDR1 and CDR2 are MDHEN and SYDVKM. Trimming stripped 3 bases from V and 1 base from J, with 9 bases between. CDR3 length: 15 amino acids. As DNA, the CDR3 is TGTGCCAGCAGTTTTGGCAGGGGGAACACCGGGGAGCTGTTTTTT. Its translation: CASSFGRGNTGELFF.